These 13 T cell receptor beta chains originate from one sample sequenced in a study of blood T cell repertoires in COVID-19. Clones were read by immunoSEQ multiplex PCR, and TCRdb kept only the in-frame ones, dropping some. The sample gives 200,000 to 250,000 clones, around nine tenths of which show up once; around 0.84% is in the top ten. Sequencing was performed on peripheral blood. These receptors all come from a man aged 55-75 years with COVID-19, enrolled during active disease.

The J gene is TRBJ1-1, the V gene TRBV19; 9 bases match TRBD1. Germline CDR1 LNHDA, CDR2 SQIVND (reference sequence). V shed 6 bases and J 4 bases; nucleotides not matched to a gene: 21. The CDR3 extends over 19 amino acids. CDR3 sequence (DNA): TGTGCCAGTAGCGCATACCGGGACAGGGTCAATTTTAGAACCACTGAAGCTTTCTTT. Its protein is CASSAYRDRVNFRTTEAFF.

The chain couples TRBV24-1 to TRBJ2-7, with a tentative D call TRBD1 (5 bases). V was shortened by 9 bases and J by 3 bases, with 14 bases between the two germline ends. The germline V gene encodes CDR1 KGHDR and CDR2 SFDVKD. The CDR3 consists of 13 residues. CDR3 nucleotides: TGTGCCACCCCGCCACCCCAGGGCTACGAGCAGTACTTC. Amino acids: CATPPPQGYEQYF.

The V call is TRBV21-1, the J call TRBJ2-7; the table's D call, TRBD1, was not checked against the DNA. TRBV21-1 is termed a pseudogene. The CDR3 runs to 14 residues. CDR3 amino acids: CASMLGIKAGEQYF. CDR3 in DNA: TGTGCCAGCATGTTGGGCATTAAAGCTGGGGAGCAGTACTTC.

The V call is TRBV3-1 (or the pseudogene TRBV3-2), the J call TRBJ1-6, with TRBD1 as a possible D gene (6 bases). CDR3 length: 15 amino acids. CDR1 LGHDT and CDR2 YNNKEL come from the germline V gene (reference sequence). Between the trimmed V and J ends, which lost 0 bases and 8 bases, there was a span of 11 bases. CDR3 sequence: CASSQDGAGDSPLHF. The CDR3 region has the DNA TGTGCCAGCAGCCAAGACGGAGCAGGGGATTCACCCCTCCACTTT.

Note on this clone: The sample carries other DNA sequences with the same CDR3. The chain employs TRBV30 and TRBJ1-1; possibly TRBD1 for D (5 bases). CDR1 GTSNPN and CDR2 SVGIG come from the germline V gene (reference sequence). V dropped 2 bases and J dropped 1 base, with 8 bases sitting between them. The CDR3 loop spans 13 amino acids. CDR3 in DNA: TGTGCCTGGAGTCGGGGGTCGAACACTGAAGCTTTCTTT. It specifies CAWSRGSNTEAFF.

This sequence joins TRBV10-2 and TRBJ2-7, with D maybe TRBD2 (6 bases). Germline V CDR1 and CDR2: WSHSY, SAAADI. Trimming stripped 7 bases from V and 4 bases from J, with 14 bases between. The CDR3 loop spans 13 amino acids. This chain's CDR3 is CASTSLRGYEQYF. CDR3 bases: TGCGCCAGCACTTCTTTACGGGGGTACGAGCAGTACTTC.

A word on this clone: The same CDR3 arises from other DNA sequences in this sample as well. The genes are TRBV12-3 or TRBV12-4 and TRBJ2-7; weak D call: TRBD1 (5 bases). The CDR3 is 11 amino acids. The V end was cut by 6 bases, the J end by 4 bases, with 7 bases between. The CDR3 DNA reads TGTGCCAGCAGCCGGACATACGAGCAGTACTTC. Protein: CASSRTYEQYF.

This clone has just one count. This chain's CDR3 is CASRLQAGNTIYF. CDR3 sequence (DNA): TGTGCCAGCAGACTTCAAGCTGGAAACACCATATATTTT. The chain combines TRBV12-3 or TRBV12-4 with TRBJ1-3; D gene ambiguous. This CDR3 has 13 amino acids. V gave up 6 bases and J gave up 2 bases, with 8 bases separating them.

The V and J genes are TRBV4-3 and TRBJ2-7; 11 positions match TRBD2. The germline V gene encodes CDR1 LGHNA and CDR2 YSLEER. With 0 bases clipped from V and 6 bases from J, the junction kept 7 bases outside the gene matches. The CDR3 extends over 16 amino acids. DNA for the CDR3: TGCGCCAGCAGCCAAGATAGTGGGCTAGCGGGAGGCGAGCAGTACTTC. Encoded protein: CASSQDSGLAGGEQYF.

The V and J genes are TRBV7-2 and TRBJ2-7; 10 nucleotides agree with TRBD1. CDR1 and CDR2 (germline): SGHTA, FQGNSA. The CDR3 has 15 amino acids. The V and J ends lost 1 base and 6 bases, in that order; junction bases with no gene match: 6. Written as DNA, the CDR3 is TGTGCCAGCAGCTTAGGTCCGGGACAGGGGATCGAGCAGTACTTC. Protein product: CASSLGPGQGIEQYF.

The genes are TRBV9 and TRBJ1-1; D unresolved. The CDR3 has 15 amino acids. Trimming cost V 4 bases and J 1 base, with 14 bases left between them. CDR1 SGDLS and CDR2 YYNGEE come from the germline V gene. The CDR3 loop reads CASSLSGITNTEAFF. DNA of the CDR3: TGTGCCAGCAGCCTGAGCGGGATCACGAACACTGAAGCTTTCTTT.

The chain is built from TRBV7-3 and TRBJ2-3; possibly TRBD2 for D (6 bases). Germline values: CDR1 SGHTA, CDR2 FQGTGA. CDR3 length: 16 residues. V shed 3 bases and J shed 0 bases, with 13 bases lying between them. CDR3 DNA sequence: TGTGCCAGCAGCTTGGATAGCGGCCTAAGCACAGATACGCAGTATTTT. This encodes CASSLDSGLSTDTQYF.

The chain uses TRBV27 and TRBJ2-1; TRBD2 matches 12 bases. Germline values: CDR1 MNHEY, CDR2 SMNVEV (reference sequence). Trimming removed 5 bases from V and 0 bases from J; junction bases left unmatched: 2. The CDR3 runs to 16 residues. The CDR3 coding sequence is TGTGCCAGCAGTCTAGCGGGAGGGCCCTCCTACAATGAGCAGTTCTTC. It specifies CASSLAGGPSYNEQFF.